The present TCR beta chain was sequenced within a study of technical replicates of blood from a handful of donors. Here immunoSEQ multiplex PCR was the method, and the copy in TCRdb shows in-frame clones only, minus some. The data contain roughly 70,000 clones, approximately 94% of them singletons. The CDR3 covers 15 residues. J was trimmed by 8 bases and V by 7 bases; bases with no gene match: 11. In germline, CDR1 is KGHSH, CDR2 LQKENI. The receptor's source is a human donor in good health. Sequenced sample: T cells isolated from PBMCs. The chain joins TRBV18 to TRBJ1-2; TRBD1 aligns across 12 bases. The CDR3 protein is CASFPGQGAISGYTF. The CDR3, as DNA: TGTGCCAGCTTCCCGGGACAGGGGGCGATTTCAGGCTACACCTTC.